The source of this TCR beta chain is a study of Ad26.COV2.S vaccination and SARS-CoV-2 variants. This table comes from immunoSEQ multiplex PCR, and its TCRdb copy is limited to in-frame clones, with some not included. This sample has hundreds of thousands of clones; roughly nine tenths occur once, and the top ten carry about 1.5%. CDR1 is KGHSH and CDR2 is LQKENI in the germline V gene. V lost 4 bases and J lost 4; bases outside the gene matches: 1. CDR3 length equals 14 residues. Indicated treatment: around 19 received Ad26.COV2.S at low or high dose, single or two shots; 5 received placebo; per-sample allocation not given. Material that was analyzed had been drawn on day 63 after the first vaccine or placebo injection.

Sequenced material: peripheral blood, taken in a trial of Ad26.COV2.S vaccine versus placebo. The clonotype was recovered from a person aged 18-65 years who received the Ad26.COV2.S COVID-19 vaccine or a placebo. The chain recombines TRBV18 with TRBJ2-7; 13 bases are shared with TRBD2. CDR3 nucleotides: TGTGCCAGCTCACAGGGACTAGCGGGATACGAGCAGTACTTC. Translation gives CASSQGLAGYEQYF.